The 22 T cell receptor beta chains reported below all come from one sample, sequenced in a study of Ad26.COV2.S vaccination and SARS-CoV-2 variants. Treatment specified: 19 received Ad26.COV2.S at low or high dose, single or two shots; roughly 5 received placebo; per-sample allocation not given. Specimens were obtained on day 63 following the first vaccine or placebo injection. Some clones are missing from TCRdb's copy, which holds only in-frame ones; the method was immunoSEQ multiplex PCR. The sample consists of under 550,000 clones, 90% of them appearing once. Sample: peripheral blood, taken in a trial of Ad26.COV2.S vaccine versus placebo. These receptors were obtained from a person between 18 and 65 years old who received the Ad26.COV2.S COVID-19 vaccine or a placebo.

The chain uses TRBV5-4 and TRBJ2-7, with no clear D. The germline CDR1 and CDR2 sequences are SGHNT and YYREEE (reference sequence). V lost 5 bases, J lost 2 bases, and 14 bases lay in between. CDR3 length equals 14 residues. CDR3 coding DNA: TGTGCCAGCAGACAAGGGTCTTCCCCCTACGAGCAGTACTTC. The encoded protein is CASRQGSSPYEQYF.

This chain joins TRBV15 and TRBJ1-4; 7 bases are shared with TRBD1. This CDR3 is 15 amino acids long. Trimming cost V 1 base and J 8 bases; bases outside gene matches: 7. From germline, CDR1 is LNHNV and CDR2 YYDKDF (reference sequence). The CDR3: CATSRARQGGEKLFF. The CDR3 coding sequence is TGTGCCACCAGCAGAGCACGTCAGGGGGGCGAAAAACTGTTTTTT.

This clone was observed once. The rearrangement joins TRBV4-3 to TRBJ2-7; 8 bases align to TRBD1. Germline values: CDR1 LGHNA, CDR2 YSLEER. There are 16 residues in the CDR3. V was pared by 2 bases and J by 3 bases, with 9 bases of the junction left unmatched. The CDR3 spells CASSQFSTGAFYEQYF. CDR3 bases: TGCGCCAGCAGCCAATTTTCGACAGGGGCCTTCTACGAGCAGTACTTC.

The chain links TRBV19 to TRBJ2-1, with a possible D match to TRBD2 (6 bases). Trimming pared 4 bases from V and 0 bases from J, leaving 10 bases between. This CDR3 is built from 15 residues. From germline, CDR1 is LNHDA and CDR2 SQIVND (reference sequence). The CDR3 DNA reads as TGTGCCAGTAGTACGGGACTTCTCTCCTACAATGAGCAGTTCTTC. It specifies CASSTGLLSYNEQFF.

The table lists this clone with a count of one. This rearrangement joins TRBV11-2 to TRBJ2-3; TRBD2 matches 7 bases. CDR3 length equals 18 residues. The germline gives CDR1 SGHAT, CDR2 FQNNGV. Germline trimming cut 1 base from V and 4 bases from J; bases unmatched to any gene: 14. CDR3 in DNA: TGTGCCAGCAGCTTAGTGATTTTTGGTTACGGGAGGCCAGATACGCAGTATTTT. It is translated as CASSLVIFGYGRPDTQYF.

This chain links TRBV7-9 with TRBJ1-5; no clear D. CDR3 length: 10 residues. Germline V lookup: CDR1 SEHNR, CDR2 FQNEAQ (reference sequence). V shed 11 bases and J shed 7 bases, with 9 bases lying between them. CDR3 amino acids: CAGDRQPQHF. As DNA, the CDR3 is TGTGCCGGGGATAGGCAGCCCCAGCATTTT. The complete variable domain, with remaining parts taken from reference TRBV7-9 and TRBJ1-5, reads DTGVSQNPRHKITKRGQNVTFRCDPISEHNRLYWYRQTLGQGPEFLTYFQNEAQLEKSRLLSDRFSAERPKGSFSTLEIQRTEQGDSAMYLCAGDRQPQHFGDGTRLSIL.

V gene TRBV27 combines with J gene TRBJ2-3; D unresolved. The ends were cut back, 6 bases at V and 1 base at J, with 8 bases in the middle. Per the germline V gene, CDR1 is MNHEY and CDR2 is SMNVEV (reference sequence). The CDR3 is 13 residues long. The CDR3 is CASSRRGTDTQYF. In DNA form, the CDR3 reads TGTGCCAGCAGCCGTAGGGGCACAGATACGCAGTATTTT.

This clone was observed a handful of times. The CDR3 is CASSQPGTGGEQYF. CDR3 nucleotide sequence: TGCGCCAGCAGCCAACCCGGAACTGGGGGCGAGCAGTACTTC. This sequence joins TRBV4-3 and TRBJ2-7; either TRBD1 or TRBD2 may fit D (5 bases each). V was trimmed by 2 bases and J by 6 bases, leaving 14 bases between them. This CDR3 is 14 amino acids long. CDR1 is LGHNA and CDR2 is YSLEER in the germline V gene.

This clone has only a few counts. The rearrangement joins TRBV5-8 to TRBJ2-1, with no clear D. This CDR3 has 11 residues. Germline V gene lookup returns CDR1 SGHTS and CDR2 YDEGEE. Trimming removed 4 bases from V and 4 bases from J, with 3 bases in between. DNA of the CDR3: TGTGCCAGCAGCAATTACAATGAGCAGTTCTTC. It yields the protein CASSNYNEQFF.

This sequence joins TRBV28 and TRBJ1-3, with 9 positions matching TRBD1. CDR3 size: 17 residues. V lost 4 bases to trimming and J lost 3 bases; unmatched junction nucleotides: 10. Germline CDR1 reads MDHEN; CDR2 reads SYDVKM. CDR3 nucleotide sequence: TGTGCCAGCAGTTCGCTACCCGGGACAGGGTTTGGAAACACCATATATTTT. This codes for CASSSLPGTGFGNTIYF.

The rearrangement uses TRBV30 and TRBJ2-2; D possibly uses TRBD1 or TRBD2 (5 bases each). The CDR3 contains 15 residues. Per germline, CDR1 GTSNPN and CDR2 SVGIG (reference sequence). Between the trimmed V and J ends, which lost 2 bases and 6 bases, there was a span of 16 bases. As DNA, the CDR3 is TGTGCCTGGAGTCCGGGGCATGGGCTGTCCGGGGAGCTGTTTTTT. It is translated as CAWSPGHGLSGELFF.

The CDR3 reads CASSFLRPEGTRPQHF. The DNA of the CDR3 is TGTGCCAGCAGTTTCCTTAGACCGGAAGGGACCAGGCCCCAGCATTTT. This chain uses TRBV28 with TRBJ1-5; possible D gene TRBD1, 5 bases. This CDR3 has 16 residues. V shed 3 bases and J shed 9 bases, with 21 bases lying between them. The germline V gene encodes CDR1 MDHEN and CDR2 SYDVKM. The whole variable domain, filled in from reference TRBV28 and TRBJ1-5, reads DVKVTQSSRYLVKRTGEKVFLECVQDMDHENMFWYRQDPGLGLRLIYFSYDVKMKEKGDIPEGYSVSREKKERFSLILESASTNQTSMYLCASSFLRPEGTRPQHFGDGTRLSIL.

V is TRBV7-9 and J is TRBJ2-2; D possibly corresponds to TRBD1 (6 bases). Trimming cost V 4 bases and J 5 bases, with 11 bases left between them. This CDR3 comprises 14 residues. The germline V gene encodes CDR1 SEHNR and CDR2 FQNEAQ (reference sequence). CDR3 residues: CASSSPTGTGELFF. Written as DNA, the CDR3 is TGTGCCAGCAGCTCACCTACAGGGACCGGGGAGCTGTTTTTT.

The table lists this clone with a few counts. The chain's CDR3 is CASSEGRDRANTEAFF. DNA for the CDR3: TGTGCCAGCAGTGAAGGCCGGGACAGGGCGAACACTGAAGCTTTCTTT. This sequence joins TRBV2 and TRBJ1-1; 9 positions match TRBD1. Germline CDR1 SNHLY, CDR2 FYNNEI. V shed 1 base, J shed 1 base, and the junction held 4 bases outside the gene matches. The length of the CDR3 is 16 residues.

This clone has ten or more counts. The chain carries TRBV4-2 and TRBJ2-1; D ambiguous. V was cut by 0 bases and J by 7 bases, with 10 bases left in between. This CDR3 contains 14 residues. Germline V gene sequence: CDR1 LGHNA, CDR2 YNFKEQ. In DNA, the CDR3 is TGTGCCAGCAGCCAAGAGGATCGACAAAATGAGCAGTTCTTC. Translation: CASSQEDRQNEQFF.

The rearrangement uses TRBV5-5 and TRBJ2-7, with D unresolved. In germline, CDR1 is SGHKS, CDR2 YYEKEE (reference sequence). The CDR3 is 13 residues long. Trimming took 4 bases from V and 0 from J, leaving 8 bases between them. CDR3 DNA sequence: TGTGCCAGCAGCCGGGTGAGCTCCTACGAGCAGTACTTC. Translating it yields CASSRVSSYEQYF.

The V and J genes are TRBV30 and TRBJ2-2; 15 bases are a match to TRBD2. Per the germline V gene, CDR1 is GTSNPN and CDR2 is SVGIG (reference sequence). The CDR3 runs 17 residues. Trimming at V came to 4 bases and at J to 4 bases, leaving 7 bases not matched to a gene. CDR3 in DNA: TGTGCCTGGAACGGACTAGCGGGAGGGCCGGGCACCGGGGAGCTGTTTTTT. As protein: CAWNGLAGGPGTGELFF.

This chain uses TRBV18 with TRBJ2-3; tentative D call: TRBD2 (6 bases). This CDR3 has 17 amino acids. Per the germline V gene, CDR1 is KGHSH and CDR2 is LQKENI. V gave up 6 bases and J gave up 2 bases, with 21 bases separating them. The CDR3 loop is CASSPQPRDSLTDTQYF. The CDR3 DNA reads TGTGCCAGCTCCCCCCAACCGAGGGACTCCCTCACAGATACGCAGTATTTT.

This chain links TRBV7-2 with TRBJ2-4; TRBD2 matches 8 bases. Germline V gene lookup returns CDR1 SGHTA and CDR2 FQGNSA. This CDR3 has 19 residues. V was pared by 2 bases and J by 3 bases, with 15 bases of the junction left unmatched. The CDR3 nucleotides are TGTGCCAGCAGCTTATTCGCCTCGACTAGCGATCGAGTCAAAAACATTCAGTACTTC. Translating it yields CASSLFASTSDRVKNIQYF.

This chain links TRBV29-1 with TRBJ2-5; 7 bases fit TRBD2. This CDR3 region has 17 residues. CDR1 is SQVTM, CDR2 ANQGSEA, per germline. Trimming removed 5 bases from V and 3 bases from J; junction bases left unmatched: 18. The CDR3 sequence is CSVLAYAGVIWEETQYF. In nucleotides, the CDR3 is TGCAGCGTTTTGGCATACGCGGGAGTTATTTGGGAAGAGACCCAGTACTTC.

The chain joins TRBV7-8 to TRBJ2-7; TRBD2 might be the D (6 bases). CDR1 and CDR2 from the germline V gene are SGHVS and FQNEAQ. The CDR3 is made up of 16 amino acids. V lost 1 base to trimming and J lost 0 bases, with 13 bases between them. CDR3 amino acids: CASSLDHPGSSYEQYF. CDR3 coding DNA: TGTGCCAGCAGCTTAGACCATCCCGGGAGCTCCTACGAGCAGTACTTC.

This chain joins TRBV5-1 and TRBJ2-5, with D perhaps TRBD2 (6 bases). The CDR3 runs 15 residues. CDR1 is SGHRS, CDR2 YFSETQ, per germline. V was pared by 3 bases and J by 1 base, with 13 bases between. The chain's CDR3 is CASSYLGLFQETQYF. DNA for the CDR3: TGCGCCAGCAGCTACCTGGGACTTTTCCAAGAGACCCAGTACTTC.